Following are 23 T cell receptor beta chains from one sample sequenced in a study of neurological immune-mediated disorders. Using its own MiXCR run on the 5' RACE reads, TCRdb lists one record per CDR3 protein. The sample consists of 30,000 or so distinct CDR3 sequences, approximately 4% of them appearing once. Source material: CD4+ T cells from blood. Receptors originate from a woman aged 40 to 49 in good health.

In this sample, this clonotype turned up many times. The chain recombines TRBV5-1 with TRBJ2-1; 7 bases are a match to TRBD2. With 0 bases clipped from V and 9 bases from J, the junction kept 6 bases outside the gene matches. Germline loops: CDR1 SGHRS, CDR2 YFSETQ. The CDR3 sequence is 14 residues long. The DNA of the CDR3 is TGCGCCAGCAGCTTGGAGGCGGGAGTGGGTGAGCAGTTCTTC. This sequence encodes CASSLEAGVGEQFF.

In its sample, this clonotype was seen many times. This chain connects TRBV7-9 to TRBJ1-1; 7 nucleotides agree with TRBD1. The germline gives CDR1 SEHNR, CDR2 FQNEAQ (reference sequence). The V and J ends lost 5 bases and 0 bases, in that order; junction bases with no gene match: 6. This CDR3 has 15 amino acids. Here the CDR3 reads CASSRGTAVNTEAFF. In DNA form, the CDR3 reads TGTGCCAGCAGCCGAGGGACAGCAGTGAACACTGAAGCTTTCTTT. The variable domain in full, with the rest retrieved from reference TRBV7-9 and TRBJ1-1, is DTGVSQNPRHKITKRGQNVTFRCDPISEHNRLYWYRQTLGQGPEFLTYFQNEAQLEKSRLLSDRFSAERPKGSFSTLEIQRTEQGDSAMYLCASSRGTAVNTEAFFGQGTRLTVV.

This clonotype has at least ten counts. The rearrangement joins TRBV5-1 to TRBJ2-3; a weak D match, TRBD1 (7 bases). CDR1 SGHRS and CDR2 YFSETQ come from the germline V gene. Trimming took off 0 bases at V and 5 bases at J, with 13 bases between the two ends. CDR3 length: 15 residues. CDR3 loop: CASSLVSQGGDTQYF. CDR3 DNA sequence: TGCGCCAGCAGCTTGGTGTCGCAGGGGGGAGATACGCAGTATTTT.

This clonotype was detected ten times or more. The chain couples TRBV6-2 or TRBV6-3 to TRBJ2-1, with D perhaps TRBD2 (6 bases). V lost 6 bases, J lost 9 bases, and 9 bases lay in between. CDR1 and CDR2 from the germline V gene are MNHEY and SVGEGT. CDR3 length: 11 residues. This CDR3 is CASSRLGEQFF. As DNA, the CDR3 is TGTGCCAGCAGCCGACTAGGTGAGCAGTTCTTC.

There are many counts of this clonotype. This sequence may be a read error, since a much larger clone differs from it by one base. This rearrangement joins TRBV5-1 to TRBJ2-7, with D tentatively TRBD1 (5 bases). CDR1 and CDR2 from the germline V gene are SGHRS and YFSETQ. CDR3 length: 13 residues. Trimming left V 6 bases short and J 3 bases short, with 13 bases between. CDR3 nucleotide sequence: TGCGCCAGCAAGGGGCAGGGTGGCTACGAGCAGTACTTC. Residues: CASKGQGGYEQYF.

This clonotype was counted at least ten times. The chain carries TRBV5-1 and TRBJ2-1; the D is unclear. Germline V gene lookup returns CDR1 SGHRS and CDR2 YFSETQ. The CDR3 runs to 12 residues. V was shortened by 0 bases and J by 7 bases, with 5 bases between the two germline ends. The CDR3 region has the DNA TGCGCCAGCAGCTTGGTCTGGAATGAGCAGTTCTTC. This sequence encodes CASSLVWNEQFF.

This clonotype has ten or more counts. The V call is TRBV5-6, the J call TRBJ1-1; 8 bases map to TRBD1. From germline, CDR1 is SGHDT and CDR2 YYEEEE. V gave up 1 base and J gave up 1 base; unmatched junction bases: 3. This CDR3 is built from 15 residues. The CDR3 coding sequence is TGTGCCAGCAGCTTGTGGACAGGGAAGAACACTGAAGCTTTCTTT. Protein sequence: CASSLWTGKNTEAFF. The variable domain in full, completed from reference TRBV5-6 and TRBJ1-1, reads DAGVTQSPTHLIKTRGQQVTLRCSPKSGHDTVSWYQQALGQGPQFIFQYYEEEERQRGNFPDRFSGHQFPNYSSELNVNALLLGDSALYLCASSLWTGKNTEAFFGQGTRLTVV.

This clonotype was observed many times. The V call is TRBV5-1, the J call TRBJ2-5; no reliable D call. CDR1 is SGHRS, CDR2 YFSETQ, per germline. V dropped 0 bases and J dropped 5 bases, with 11 bases sitting between them. This CDR3 has 14 residues. The DNA for the CDR3 is TGCGCCAGCAGCTTGGATTTGGTCCCGGAGACCCAGTACTTC. Translation: CASSLDLVPETQYF. Full variable domain (remainder filled in from reference TRBV5-1 and TRBJ2-5): KAGVTQTPRYLIKTRGQQVTLSCSPISGHRSVSWYQQTPGQGLQFLFEYFSETQRNKGNFPGRFSGRQFSNSRSEMNVSTLELGDSALYLCASSLDLVPETQYFGPGTRLLVL.

This clonotype came up many times. This chain connects TRBV20-1 to TRBJ2-7, with D maybe TRBD1 (5 bases). CDR1 and CDR2 from the germline V gene are DFQATT and SNEGSKA (reference sequence). Trimming left V 3 bases short and J 3 bases short, with 9 bases between. The CDR3 is 12 residues long. This CDR3 is CSASRQGYEQYF. The CDR3 DNA follows: TGCAGTGCTAGTCGGCAGGGCTACGAGCAGTACTTC.

This sequence joins TRBV28 and TRBJ2-7; a possible D gene is TRBD1 (5 bases). The V gene lost 11 bases and the J gene lost 2 bases, with 10 bases spanning the gap. The CDR3 is made up of 11 amino acids. Germline CDR1 MDHEN, CDR2 SYDVKM. In DNA form, the CDR3 reads TGTGCCGACGCAGGGCCCTACGAGCAGTACTTC. Amino acids: CADAGPYEQYF.

This clonotype was found many times. The chain uses TRBV12-3 or TRBV12-4 and TRBJ1-4; no reliable D call. The CDR3 sequence is 10 residues long. V was pared by 7 bases and J by 7 bases, with 4 bases between. Here the CDR3 DNA reads TGTGCCAGCATGGGTGAAAAACTGTTTTTT. It yields the protein CASMGEKLFF.

This clonotype came up many times. The chain combines TRBV15 with TRBJ2-5; the D is unclear. Deletions cut 3 bases from V and 2 bases from J, with 13 bases between. Germline CDR1 reads LNHNV; CDR2 reads YYDKDF (reference sequence). The CDR3 has 15 amino acids. The CDR3 reads CATSSPPGRQETQYF. CDR3 DNA sequence: TGTGCCACCAGCAGCCCCCCCGGTCGTCAAGAGACCCAGTACTTC.

On this clonotype: An end of the junction does not agree with germline; a read error may underlie this. V is TRBV2 and J is TRBJ1-5; the D gene is possibly TRBD1 (5 bases). CDR3 size: 16 residues. Germline values: CDR1 SNHLY, CDR2 FYNNEI. The CDR3 sequence: CASSGHDGKLNQPQHF. As DNA, the CDR3 is TGTGCCAGCAGCGGACATGACGGGAAACTTAATCAGCCACAGCATTTT.

This clonotype has at least ten counts. The CDR3 DNA reads as TGTGCCAGCAGCGCAGGACAGGTATACACTGAAGCTTTCTTT. Translating it yields CASSAGQVYTEAFF. The chain recombines TRBV9 with TRBJ1-1; 7 bases are a match to TRBD1. The CDR3 spans 14 residues. Germline loops: CDR1 SGDLS, CDR2 YYNGEE. The trim removed 3 bases at V and 3 bases at J, leaving 5 bases unmatched.

This clonotype was counted ten times or more. This chain uses TRBV6-2 or TRBV6-3 with TRBJ2-1; D is unclear. V was cut by 4 bases and J by 5 bases, with 21 bases left in between. Germline CDR1 reads MNHEY; CDR2 reads SVGEGT. The CDR3 runs to 17 residues. The CDR3 loop is CASSSNPHGRQNNEQFF. The CDR3 nucleotides read TGTGCCAGCAGTTCAAACCCTCACGGGCGGCAAAACAATGAGCAGTTCTTC.

This clonotype has ten or more counts. The chain couples TRBV7-8 to TRBJ2-1, with 8 nucleotides matching TRBD1. V trimming: 3 bases; J trimming: 7 bases; junction bases outside the gene matches: 5. This CDR3 is built from 14 residues. Germline loops: CDR1 SGHVS, CDR2 FQNEAQ. For the CDR3, the DNA is TGTGCCAGCAGCTTCCGGGACAGGAGGAATGAGCAGTTCTTC. Protein sequence: CASSFRDRRNEQFF.

This clonotype was found many times. This chain joins TRBV6-1 and TRBJ1-4, with D possibly being TRBD1 (5 bases). From germline, CDR1 is MNHNS and CDR2 SASEGT. Trimming pared 2 bases from V and 4 bases from J, leaving 29 bases between. The CDR3 sequence is 21 residues long. This CDR3 is CASSEFRGFRQTRGDNEKLFF. In DNA form, the CDR3 reads TGTGCCAGCAGTGAATTTAGGGGTTTCAGACAGACGCGCGGAGATAATGAAAAACTGTTTTTT.

This clonotype was recorded a few times. This chain uses TRBV7-9 with TRBJ2-7; D unresolved. Germline V CDR1 and CDR2: SEHNR, FQNEAQ (reference sequence). The CDR3 is 14 residues long. With 2 bases removed from V and 2 bases from J, the gap between germline ends came to 10 bases. CDR3 region: CASSLQAETYEQYF. The CDR3 DNA reads as TGTGCCAGCAGCTTACAAGCCGAAACCTACGAGCAGTACTTC.

At least ten counts were recorded for this clonotype. V is TRBV23-1 and J is TRBJ1-6; possibly TRBD1 for D (5 bases). TRBV23-1 is sorted into the ORF group, with uncertain function. Trimming removed 8 bases at V and 13 bases at J, with 21 bases between. The CDR3 runs 14 residues. The CDR3 coding sequence is TGCGCCAGCGTACCCCGGGACGTCCACTCGCCCCTCCACTTT. This encodes CASVPRDVHSPLHF.

There are many counts of this clonotype. The V and J genes are TRBV3-1 and TRBJ2-1, with D unresolved. Germline CDR1 LGHDT, CDR2 YNNKEL (reference sequence). The CDR3 is 13 amino acids. With 1 base removed from V and 9 bases from J, the gap between germline ends came to 10 bases. The CDR3: CASSQGPAPEQFF. CDR3 coding DNA: TGTGCCAGCAGCCAAGGCCCGGCACCTGAGCAGTTCTTC.

This clonotype showed up many times. The chain couples TRBV18 to TRBJ1-6; TRBD1 might be the D (6 bases). V was clipped by 3 bases and J by 8 bases, with 17 bases between them. The CDR3 contains 16 residues. CDR1 and CDR2 (germline): KGHSH, LQKENI. This CDR3 is CASSPTWTATDSPLHF. The CDR3 DNA reads as TGTGCCAGCTCACCCACTTGGACAGCCACCGATTCACCCCTCCACTTT.

This clonotype was seen many times. This sequence joins TRBV7-2 and TRBJ2-3; D gene ambiguous. Looked up from germline, CDR1 is SGHTA and CDR2 is FQGNSA. V was cut by 2 bases and J by 0 bases, with 9 bases left in between. This CDR3 contains 15 residues. In DNA, the CDR3 is TGTGCCAGCAGCTTACGGGCGGCTAGCACAGATACGCAGTATTTT. As protein: CASSLRAASTDTQYF.

By share, this clonotype ranks as medium-sized. This chain uses TRBV18 with TRBJ1-5; 9 bases are shared with TRBD1. J lost 7 bases, V lost 6 bases, and 10 bases had no gene match. The length of the CDR3 is 15 residues. Germline V gene data show CDR1 as KGHSH and CDR2 as LQKENI. CDR3 protein: CASSLDRGADQPQHF. The CDR3 DNA reads as TGTGCCAGCTCCCTGGACAGGGGTGCGGACCAGCCCCAGCATTTT.